This entry is about one TCR beta chain. What it binds is not known. Some clones are missing from TCRdb's copy, which holds only in-frame ones; the method was immunoSEQ multiplex PCR. The sample includes about 50,000 clones, 70% to 90% of them seen just once. The entry originates in a study of OX40 agonist ivuxolimab in advanced cancers. As for the study in general: With a range of 23 to 79, age averaged 60 years, and around 80% were male. Prior anti-PD-1, anti-PD-L1 or anti-CTLA-4 therapy did not bar entry, and about 38% had some. Findings and limits, study-wide: With doses of 0.1-3.0 mg/kg, partial responders showed among the lowest clonal expansion. Low normalized T-cell clonal expansion was additionally recorded for some nonresponders.

V lost 0 bases and J lost 5, with 10 bases in between. This CDR3 is 14 amino acids long. Germline lookup yields CDR1 LNHNV and CDR2 YYDKDF (reference sequence). The V and J genes are TRBV15 and TRBJ1-1; no clear D gene. The TCR originated in an adult with an advanced solid tumor such as melanoma, head and neck, liver or kidney cancer. The sample here was CD4+ or CD8+ T cells sorted from blood, taken in a trial of the OX40 agonist ivuxolimab. Here the CDR3 reads CATSRDRIRTEAFF. For the CDR3, the DNA is TGTGCCACCAGCAGAGATAGAATTAGGACTGAAGCTTTCTTT. The full variable domain, completed using reference TRBV15 and TRBJ1-1, is DAMVIQNPRYQVTQFGKPVTLSCSQTLNHNVMYWYQQKSSQAPKLLFHYYDKDFNNEADTPDNFQSRRPNTSFCFLDIRSPGLGDTAMYLCATSRDRIRTEAFFGQGTRLTVV.